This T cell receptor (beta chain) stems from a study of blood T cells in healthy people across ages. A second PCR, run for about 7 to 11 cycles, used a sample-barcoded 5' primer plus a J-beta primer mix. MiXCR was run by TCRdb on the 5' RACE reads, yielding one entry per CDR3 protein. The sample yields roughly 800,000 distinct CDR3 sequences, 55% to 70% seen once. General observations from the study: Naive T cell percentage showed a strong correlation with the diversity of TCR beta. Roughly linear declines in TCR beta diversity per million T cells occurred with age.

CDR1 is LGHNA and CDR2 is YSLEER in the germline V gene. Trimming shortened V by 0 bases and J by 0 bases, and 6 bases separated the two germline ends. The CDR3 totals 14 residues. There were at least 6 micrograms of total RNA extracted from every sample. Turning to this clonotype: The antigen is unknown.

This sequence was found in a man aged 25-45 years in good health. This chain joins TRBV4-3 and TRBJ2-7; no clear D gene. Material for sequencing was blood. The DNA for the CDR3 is TGCGCCAGCAGCCAAGACAGCGACTCCTACGAGCAGTACTTC. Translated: CASSQDSDSYEQYF.